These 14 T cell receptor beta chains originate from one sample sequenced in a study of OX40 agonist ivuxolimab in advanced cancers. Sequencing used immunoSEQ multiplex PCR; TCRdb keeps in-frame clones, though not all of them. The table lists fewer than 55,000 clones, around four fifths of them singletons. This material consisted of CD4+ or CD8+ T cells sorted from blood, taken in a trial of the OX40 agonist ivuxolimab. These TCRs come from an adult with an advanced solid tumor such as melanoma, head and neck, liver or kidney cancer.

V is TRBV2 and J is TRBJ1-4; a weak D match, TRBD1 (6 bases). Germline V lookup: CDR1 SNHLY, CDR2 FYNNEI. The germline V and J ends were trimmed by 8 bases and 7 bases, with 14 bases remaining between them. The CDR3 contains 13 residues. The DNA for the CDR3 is TGTGCCAGCCAGGGGCAAACGGGTGAAAAACTGTTTTTT. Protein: CASQGQTGEKLFF.

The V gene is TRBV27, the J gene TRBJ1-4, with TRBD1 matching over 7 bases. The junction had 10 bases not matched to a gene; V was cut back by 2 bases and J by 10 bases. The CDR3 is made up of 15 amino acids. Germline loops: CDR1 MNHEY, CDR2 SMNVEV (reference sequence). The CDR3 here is CASSLSGGGKGKLFF. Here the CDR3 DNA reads TGTGCCAGCAGTTTAAGTGGAGGGGGCAAGGGAAAACTGTTTTTT.

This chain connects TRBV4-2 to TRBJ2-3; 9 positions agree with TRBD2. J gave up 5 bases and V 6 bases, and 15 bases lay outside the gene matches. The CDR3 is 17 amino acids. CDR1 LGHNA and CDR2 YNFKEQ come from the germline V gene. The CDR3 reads CASRQSLAGGRGDTQYF. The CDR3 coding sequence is TGTGCCAGCAGACAAAGTTTGGCGGGGGGGCGGGGAGATACGCAGTATTTT.

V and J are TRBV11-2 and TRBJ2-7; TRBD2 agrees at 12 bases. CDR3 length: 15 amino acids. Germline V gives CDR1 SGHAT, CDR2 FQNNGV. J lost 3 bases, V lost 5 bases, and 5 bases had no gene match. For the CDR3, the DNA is TGTGCCAGCAGCGGTACTAGCGGGGGGATCTACGAGCAGTACTTC. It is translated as CASSGTSGGIYEQYF.

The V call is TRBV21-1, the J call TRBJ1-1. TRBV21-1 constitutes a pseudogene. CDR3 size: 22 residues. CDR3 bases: TGTGCCAGCAGCACGATTGGGTCCGGTCGCCACTCCGCCCAAATGTTCGACACTGAAGCTTTCTTT. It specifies CASSTIGSGRHSAQMFDTEAFF.

The CDR3 loop reads CASRLQLGTEAFF. CDR3 bases: TGTGCCAGCAGACTACAACTGGGCACTGAAGCTTTCTTT. This rearrangement joins TRBV6-1 to TRBJ1-1; unclear D gene. Germline lookup yields CDR1 MNHNS and CDR2 SASEGT. CDR3 length equals 13 residues. V was pared by 6 bases and J by 4 bases, with 12 bases between.

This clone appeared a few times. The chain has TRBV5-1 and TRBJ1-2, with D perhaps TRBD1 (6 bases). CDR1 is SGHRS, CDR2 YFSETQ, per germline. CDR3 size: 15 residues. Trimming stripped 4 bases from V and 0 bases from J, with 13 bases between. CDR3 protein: CASSPRGAPNYGYTF. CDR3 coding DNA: TGCGCCAGCAGCCCCCGGGGGGCTCCTAACTATGGCTACACCTTC.

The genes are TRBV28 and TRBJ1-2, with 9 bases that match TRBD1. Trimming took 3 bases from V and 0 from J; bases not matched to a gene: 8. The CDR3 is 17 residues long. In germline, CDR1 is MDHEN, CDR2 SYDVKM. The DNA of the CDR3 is TGTGCCAGCAGTTTCCGGGACAGGGTGCTAACTAACTATGGCTACACCTTC. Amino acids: CASSFRDRVLTNYGYTF.

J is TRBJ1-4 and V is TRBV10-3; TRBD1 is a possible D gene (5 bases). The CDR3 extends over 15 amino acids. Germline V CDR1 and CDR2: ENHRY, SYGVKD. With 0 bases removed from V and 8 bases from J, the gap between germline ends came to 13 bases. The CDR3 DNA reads TGTGCCATCAGTGAGTCAAGGCAGGGAAAAGAAAAACTGTTTTTT. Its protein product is CAISESRQGKEKLFF.

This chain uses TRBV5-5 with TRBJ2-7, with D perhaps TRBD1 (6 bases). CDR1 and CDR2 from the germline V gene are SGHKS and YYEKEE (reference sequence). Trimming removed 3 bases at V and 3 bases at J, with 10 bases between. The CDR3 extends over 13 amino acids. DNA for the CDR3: TGTGCCAGCAGCTCACAGGGAAGCTACGAGCAGTACTTC. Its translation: CASSSQGSYEQYF.

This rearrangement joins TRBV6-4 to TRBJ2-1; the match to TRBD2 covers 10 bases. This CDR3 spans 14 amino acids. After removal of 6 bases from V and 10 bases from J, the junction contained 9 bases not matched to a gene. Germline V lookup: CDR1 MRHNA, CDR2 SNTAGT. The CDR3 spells CASSFSGGAQEQFF. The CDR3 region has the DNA TGTGCCAGCAGCTTCAGCGGGGGGGCCCAGGAGCAGTTCTTC.

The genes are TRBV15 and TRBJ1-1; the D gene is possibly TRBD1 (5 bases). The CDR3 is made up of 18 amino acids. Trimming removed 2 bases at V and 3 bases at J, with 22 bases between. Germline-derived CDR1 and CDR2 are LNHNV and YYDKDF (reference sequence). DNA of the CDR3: TGTGCCACCAGCAGATATATAGCCGGGACCGCCACGGACACTGAAGCTTTCTTT. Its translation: CATSRYIAGTATDTEAFF.

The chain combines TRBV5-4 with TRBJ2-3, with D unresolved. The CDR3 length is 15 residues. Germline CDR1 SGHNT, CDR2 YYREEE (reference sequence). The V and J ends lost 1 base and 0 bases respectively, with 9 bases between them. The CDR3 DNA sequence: TGTGCCAGCAGCTTGTCGGATCCTAGCACAGATACGCAGTATTTT. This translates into CASSLSDPSTDTQYF.

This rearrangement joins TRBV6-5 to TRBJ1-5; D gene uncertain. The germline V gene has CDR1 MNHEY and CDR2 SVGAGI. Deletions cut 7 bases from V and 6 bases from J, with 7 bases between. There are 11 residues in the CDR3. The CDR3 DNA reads TGTGCCAGCACCAACGGTCAGCCCCAGCATTTT. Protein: CASTNGQPQHF.